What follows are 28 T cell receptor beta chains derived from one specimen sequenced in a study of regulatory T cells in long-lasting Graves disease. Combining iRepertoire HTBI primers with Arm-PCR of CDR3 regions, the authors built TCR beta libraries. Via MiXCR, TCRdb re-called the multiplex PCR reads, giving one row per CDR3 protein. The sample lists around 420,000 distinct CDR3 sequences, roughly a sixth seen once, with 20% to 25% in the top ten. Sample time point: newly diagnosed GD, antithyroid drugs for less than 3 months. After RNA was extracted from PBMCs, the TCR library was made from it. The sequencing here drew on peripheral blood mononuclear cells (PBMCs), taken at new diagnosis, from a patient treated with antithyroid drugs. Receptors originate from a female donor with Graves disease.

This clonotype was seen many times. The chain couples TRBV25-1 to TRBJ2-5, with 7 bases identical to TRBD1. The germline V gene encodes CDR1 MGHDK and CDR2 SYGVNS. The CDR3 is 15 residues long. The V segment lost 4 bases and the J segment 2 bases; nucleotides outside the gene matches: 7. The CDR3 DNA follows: TGTGCCAGCAGTGCCGCTACAGGGGAGCAAGAGACCCAGTACTTC. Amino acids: CASSAATGEQETQYF. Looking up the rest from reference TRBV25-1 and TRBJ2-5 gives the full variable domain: EADIYQTPRYLVIGTGKKITLECSQTMGHDKMYWYQQDPGMELHLIHYSYGVNSTEKGDLSSESTVSRIRTEHFPLTLESARPSHTSQYLCASSAATGEQETQYFGPGTRLLVL.

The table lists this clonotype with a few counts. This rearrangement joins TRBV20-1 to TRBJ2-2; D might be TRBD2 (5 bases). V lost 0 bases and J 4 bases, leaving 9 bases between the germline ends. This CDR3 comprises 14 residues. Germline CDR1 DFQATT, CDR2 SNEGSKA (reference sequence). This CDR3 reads CSARDGKATGELFF. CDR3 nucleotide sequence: TGCAGTGCTAGAGACGGGAAGGCCACCGGGGAGCTGTTTTTT.

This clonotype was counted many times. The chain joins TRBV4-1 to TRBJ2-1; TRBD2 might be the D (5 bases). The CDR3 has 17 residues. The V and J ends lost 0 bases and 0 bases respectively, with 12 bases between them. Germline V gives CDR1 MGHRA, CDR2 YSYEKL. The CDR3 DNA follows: TGCGCCAGCAGCCAAGACGGGCCGGGGAGCTCCTACAATGAGCAGTTCTTC. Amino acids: CASSQDGPGSSYNEQFF.

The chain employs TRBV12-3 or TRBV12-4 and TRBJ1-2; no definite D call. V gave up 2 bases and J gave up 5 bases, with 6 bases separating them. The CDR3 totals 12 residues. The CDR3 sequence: CASSLFGYGYTF. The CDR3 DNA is TGTGCCAGCAGTTTATTTGGGTATGGCTACACCTTC.

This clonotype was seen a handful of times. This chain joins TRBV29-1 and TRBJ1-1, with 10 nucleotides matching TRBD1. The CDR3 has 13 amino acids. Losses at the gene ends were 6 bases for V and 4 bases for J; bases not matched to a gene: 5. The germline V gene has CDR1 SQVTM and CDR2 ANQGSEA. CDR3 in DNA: TGCAGCGTAGGACAGGGGGTACGCACTGAAGCTTTCTTT. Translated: CSVGQGVRTEAFF.

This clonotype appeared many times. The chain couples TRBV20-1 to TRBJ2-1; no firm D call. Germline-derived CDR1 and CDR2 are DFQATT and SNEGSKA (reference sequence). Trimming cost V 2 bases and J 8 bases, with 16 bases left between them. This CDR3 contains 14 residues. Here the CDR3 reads CSARRRISSDEQFF. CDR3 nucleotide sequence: TGCAGTGCTAGACGGCGTATAAGTTCTGATGAGCAGTTCTTC.

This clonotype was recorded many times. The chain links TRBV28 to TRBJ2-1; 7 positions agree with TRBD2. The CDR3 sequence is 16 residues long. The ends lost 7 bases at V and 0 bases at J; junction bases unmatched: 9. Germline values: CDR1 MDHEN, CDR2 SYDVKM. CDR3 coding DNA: TGTGCCAGCATCGGAGCGGGGAAGAGCTCCTACAATGAGCAGTTCTTC. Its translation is CASIGAGKSSYNEQFF. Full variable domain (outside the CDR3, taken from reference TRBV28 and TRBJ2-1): DVKVTQSSRYLVKRTGEKVFLECVQDMDHENMFWYRQDPGLGLRLIYFSYDVKMKEKGDIPEGYSVSREKKERFSLILESASTNQTSMYLCASIGAGKSSYNEQFFGPGTRLTVL.

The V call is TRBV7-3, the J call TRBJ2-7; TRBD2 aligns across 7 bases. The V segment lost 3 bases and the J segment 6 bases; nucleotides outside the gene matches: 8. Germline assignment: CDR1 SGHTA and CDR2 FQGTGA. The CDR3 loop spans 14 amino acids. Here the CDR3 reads CASSLRGTGGEQYF. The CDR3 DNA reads TGTGCCAGCAGCTTGCGTGGTACGGGGGGCGAGCAGTACTTC.

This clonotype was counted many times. The CDR3 DNA follows: TGTGCCAGCGGTAGCGGGACGGCGACAGATACGCAGTATTTT. It specifies CASGSGTATDTQYF. The chain uses TRBV28 and TRBJ2-3; TRBD2 agrees at 8 bases. CDR1 is MDHEN and CDR2 is SYDVKM in the germline V gene. There are 14 residues in the CDR3. Trimming took 8 bases from V and 3 from J; bases not matched to a gene: 7.

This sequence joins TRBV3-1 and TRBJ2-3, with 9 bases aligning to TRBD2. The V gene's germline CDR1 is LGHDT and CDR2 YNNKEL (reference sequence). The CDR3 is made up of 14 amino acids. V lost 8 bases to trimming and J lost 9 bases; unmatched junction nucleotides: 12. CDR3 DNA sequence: TGTGCCAGCGGACAAGGCGGGGGGGCCTACACGCAGTATTTT. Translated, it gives CASGQGGGAYTQYF.

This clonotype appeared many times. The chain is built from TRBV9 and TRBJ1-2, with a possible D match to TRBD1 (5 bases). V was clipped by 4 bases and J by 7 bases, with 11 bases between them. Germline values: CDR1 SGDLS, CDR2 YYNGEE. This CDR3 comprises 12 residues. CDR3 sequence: CASSRQLSGYTF. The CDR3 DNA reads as TGTGCCAGCAGCCGACAGCTCTCTGGCTACACCTTC. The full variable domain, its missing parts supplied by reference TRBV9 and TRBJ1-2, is DSGVTQTPKHLITATGQRVTLRCSPRSGDLSVYWYQQSLDQGLQFLIQYYNGEERAKGNILERFSAQQFPDLHSELNLSSLELGDSALYFCASSRQLSGYTFGSGTRLTVV.

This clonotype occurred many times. In nucleotides, the CDR3 is TGTGCCAGCAGCCCCGACAGCGGGGGGGCCGTTTCCTACAATGAGCAGTTCTTC. It yields the protein CASSPDSGGAVSYNEQFF. The V call is TRBV7-3, the J call TRBJ2-1; TRBD2 matches at 10 bases. Germline CDR1 and CDR2: SGHTA and FQGTGA. V trimming: 5 bases; J trimming: 1 base; junction bases outside the gene matches: 11. This CDR3 has 18 residues.

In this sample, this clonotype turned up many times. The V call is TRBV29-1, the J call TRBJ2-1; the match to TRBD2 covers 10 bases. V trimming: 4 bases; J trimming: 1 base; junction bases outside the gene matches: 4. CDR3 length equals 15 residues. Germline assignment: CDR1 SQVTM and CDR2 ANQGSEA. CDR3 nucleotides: TGCAGCGTTGGGAAACTAGCGGGATCCTACAATGAGCAGTTCTTC. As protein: CSVGKLAGSYNEQFF.

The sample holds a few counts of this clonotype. The CDR3 DNA sequence: TGTGCCTGGAGTGTACGAGTCGACAGGGGAGAGACCCAGTACTTC. Amino acid sequence: CAWSVRVDRGETQYF. V and J are TRBV30 and TRBJ2-5, with TRBD1 matching 8 bases. V was pared by 0 bases and J by 4 bases, with 7 bases of the junction left unmatched. Germline V gene lookup returns CDR1 GTSNPN and CDR2 SVGIG (reference sequence). This CDR3 comprises 15 residues.

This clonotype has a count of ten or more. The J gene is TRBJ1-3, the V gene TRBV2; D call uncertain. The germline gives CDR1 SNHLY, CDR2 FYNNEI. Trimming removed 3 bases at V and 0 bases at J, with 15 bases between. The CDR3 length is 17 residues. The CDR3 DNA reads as TGTGCCAGCAGTGATCCAGGACGCCAGAGCTCTGGAAACACCATATATTTT. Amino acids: CASSDPGRQSSGNTIYF.

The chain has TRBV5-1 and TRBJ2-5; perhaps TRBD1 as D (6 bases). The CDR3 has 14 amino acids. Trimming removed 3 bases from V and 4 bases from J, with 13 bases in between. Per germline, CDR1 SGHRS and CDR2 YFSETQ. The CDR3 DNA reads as TGCGCCAGCAGCTCAACAGGGTGGGGAGAGACCCAGTACTTC. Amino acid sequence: CASSSTGWGETQYF. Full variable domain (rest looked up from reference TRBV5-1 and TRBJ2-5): KAGVTQTPRYLIKTRGQQVTLSCSPISGHRSVSWYQQTPGQGLQFLFEYFSETQRNKGNFPGRFSGRQFSNSRSEMNVSTLELGDSALYLCASSSTGWGETQYFGPGTRLLVL.

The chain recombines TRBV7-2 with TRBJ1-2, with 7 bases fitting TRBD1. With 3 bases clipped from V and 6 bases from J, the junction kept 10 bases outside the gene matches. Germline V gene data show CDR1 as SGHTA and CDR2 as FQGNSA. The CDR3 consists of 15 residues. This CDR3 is CASSFGSGGKNGYTF. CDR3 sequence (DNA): TGTGCCAGCAGCTTCGGGTCAGGGGGGAAGAATGGCTACACCTTC.

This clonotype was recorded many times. For the CDR3, the DNA is TGTGCCAGCAGTTACCCCAGGGGACAGACCCAGTACTTC. Protein sequence: CASSYPRGQTQYF. The chain carries TRBV6-2 or TRBV6-3 and TRBJ2-5; possibly TRBD1 for D (6 bases). Germline values: CDR1 MNHEY, CDR2 SVGEGT. CDR3 length: 13 residues. Trimming cost V 2 bases and J 6 bases, with 10 bases left between them.

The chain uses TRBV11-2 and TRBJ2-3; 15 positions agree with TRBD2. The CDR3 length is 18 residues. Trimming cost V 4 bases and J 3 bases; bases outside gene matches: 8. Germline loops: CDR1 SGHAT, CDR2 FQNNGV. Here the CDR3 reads CASSSGLAGGSWTDTQYF. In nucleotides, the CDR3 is TGTGCCAGCAGCTCGGGACTAGCGGGAGGATCTTGGACAGATACGCAGTATTTT.

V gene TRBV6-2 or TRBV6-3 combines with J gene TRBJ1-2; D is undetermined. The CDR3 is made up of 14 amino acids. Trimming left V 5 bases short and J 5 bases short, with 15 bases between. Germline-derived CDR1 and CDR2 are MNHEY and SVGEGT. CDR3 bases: TGTGCCAGCAGTGATAACCCCAGGAGTTATGGCTACACCTTC. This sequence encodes CASSDNPRSYGYTF.

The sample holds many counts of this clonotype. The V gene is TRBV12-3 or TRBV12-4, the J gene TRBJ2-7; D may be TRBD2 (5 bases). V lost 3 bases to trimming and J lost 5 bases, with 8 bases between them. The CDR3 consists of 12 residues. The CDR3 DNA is TGTGCCAGCAGTTTTTTCGGGGACGAGCAGTACTTC. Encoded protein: CASSFFGDEQYF.

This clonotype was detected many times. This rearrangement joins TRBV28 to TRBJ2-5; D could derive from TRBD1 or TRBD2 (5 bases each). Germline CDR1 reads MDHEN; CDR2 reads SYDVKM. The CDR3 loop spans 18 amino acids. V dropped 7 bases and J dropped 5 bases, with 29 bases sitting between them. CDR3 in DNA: TGTGCCAGCAAGGACCGGGTCCCCGGGACCGTCGCCCGGGAGACCCAGTACTTC. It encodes CASKDRVPGTVARETQYF.

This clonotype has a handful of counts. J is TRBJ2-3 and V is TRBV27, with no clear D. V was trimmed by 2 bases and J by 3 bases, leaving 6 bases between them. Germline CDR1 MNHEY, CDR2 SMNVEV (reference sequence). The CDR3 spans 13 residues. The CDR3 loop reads CASSLTATDTQYF. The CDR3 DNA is TGTGCCAGCAGTTTAACAGCGACAGATACGCAGTATTTT.

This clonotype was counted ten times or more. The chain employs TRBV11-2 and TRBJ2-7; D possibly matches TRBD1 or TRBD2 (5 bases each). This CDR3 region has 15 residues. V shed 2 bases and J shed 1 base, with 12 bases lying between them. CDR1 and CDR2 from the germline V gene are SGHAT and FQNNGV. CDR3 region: CASSLPGTVSYEQYF. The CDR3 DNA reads TGTGCCAGCAGCTTACCCGGGACGGTTTCCTACGAGCAGTACTTC.

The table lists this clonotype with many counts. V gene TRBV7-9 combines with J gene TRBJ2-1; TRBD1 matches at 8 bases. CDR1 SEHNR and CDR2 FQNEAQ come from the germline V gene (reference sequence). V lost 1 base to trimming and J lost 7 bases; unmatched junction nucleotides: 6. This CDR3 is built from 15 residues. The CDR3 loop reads CASSLGSGTGNEQFF. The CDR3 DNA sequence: TGTGCCAGCAGCTTAGGATCCGGGACAGGAAATGAGCAGTTCTTC.

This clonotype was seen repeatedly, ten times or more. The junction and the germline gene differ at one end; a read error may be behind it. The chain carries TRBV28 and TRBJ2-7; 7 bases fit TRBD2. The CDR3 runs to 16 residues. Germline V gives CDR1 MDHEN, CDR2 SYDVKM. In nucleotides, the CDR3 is TGTACCAGCAGTTCCCTTTCACTGGGAGGGACCTACGAGCAGTACTTC. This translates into CTSSSLSLGGTYEQYF.

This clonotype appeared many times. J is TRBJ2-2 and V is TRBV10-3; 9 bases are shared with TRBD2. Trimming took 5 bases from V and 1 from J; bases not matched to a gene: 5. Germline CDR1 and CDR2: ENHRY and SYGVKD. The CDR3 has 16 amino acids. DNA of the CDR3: TGTGCCATCAGTTCGAGTAGCGGGGGGAACACCGGGGAGCTGTTTTTT. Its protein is CAISSSSGGNTGELFF.

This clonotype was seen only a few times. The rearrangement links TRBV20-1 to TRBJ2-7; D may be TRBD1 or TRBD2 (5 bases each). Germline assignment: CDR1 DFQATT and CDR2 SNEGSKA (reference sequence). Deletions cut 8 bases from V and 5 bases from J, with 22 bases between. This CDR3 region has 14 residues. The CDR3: CSPHGTPWTHEQYF. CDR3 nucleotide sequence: TGCAGTCCCCATGGGACCCCCTGGACCCACGAGCAGTACTTC.